The 10 T cell receptor beta chains in this list originate from one sample, sequenced in a study of blood T cell repertoires in COVID-19. Sequencing used immunoSEQ multiplex PCR; TCRdb keeps in-frame clones, though not all of them. The sample carries roughly 280,000 clones, approximately 90% recorded once. Sequencing input: PBMCs or T cells enriched from blood (not recorded which). These receptors were obtained from a man aged 35 to 55 who had been exposed to COVID-19.

The chain has TRBV29-1 and TRBJ1-1, with D uncertain. Trimming took 6 bases from V and 7 from J, leaving 12 bases between them. Germline CDR1 is SQVTM and CDR2 is ANQGSEA. This CDR3 contains 11 residues. The chain's CDR3 is CSVERGIEAFF. As DNA, the CDR3 is TGCAGCGTAGAGCGGGGTATTGAAGCTTTCTTT. The entire variable domain, with the rest obtained from reference TRBV29-1 and TRBJ1-1, is as follows: SAVISQKPSRDICQRGTSLTIQCQVDSQVTMMFWYRQQPGQSLTLIATANQGSEATYESGFVIDKFPISRPNLTFSTLTVSNMSPEDSSIYLCSVERGIEAFFGQGTRLTVV.

This chain uses TRBV11-2 with TRBJ1-1, with TRBD1 matching over 7 bases. The V gene end was trimmed by 8 bases and the J gene end by 0 bases; junction bases not matched to a gene: 9. CDR3 size: 15 residues. The germline gives CDR1 SGHAT, CDR2 FQNNGV. This CDR3 is CASLGWDSLNTEAFF. CDR3 DNA: TGTGCCAGCCTGGGGTGGGACAGCTTGAACACTGAAGCTTTCTTT.

The chain links TRBV5-4 to TRBJ1-1, with 7 nucleotides matching TRBD1. After removal of 3 bases from V and 0 bases from J, the junction contained 8 bases not matched to a gene. Germline V lookup: CDR1 SGHNT, CDR2 YYREEE (reference sequence). The CDR3 loop spans 16 amino acids. The CDR3 here is CASSSPRDSMNTEAFF. In DNA form, the CDR3 reads TGTGCCAGCAGCTCACCCCGGGACAGCATGAACACTGAAGCTTTCTTT.

The gene calls are TRBV5-6 and TRBJ1-5; 11 nucleotides line up with TRBD1. Trimming took 4 bases from V and 5 from J; bases not matched to a gene: 5. The germline V gene encodes CDR1 SGHDT and CDR2 YYEEEE. The CDR3 runs 15 residues. The CDR3 DNA reads TGTGCCAGCAGCCTCGGACAGGGGGCTTATCAGCCCCAGCATTTT. Its protein is CASSLGQGAYQPQHF.

The chain combines TRBV2 with TRBJ2-1; D is perhaps TRBD2 (6 bases). V lost 5 bases and J 7 bases, leaving 21 bases between the germline ends. The CDR3 contains 16 residues. Germline assignment: CDR1 SNHLY and CDR2 FYNNEI. CDR3 sequence (DNA): TGTGCCAGCAGTCCAGAGGGGACTTTCAGGTGGAATGAGCAGTTCTTC. Its translation: CASSPEGTFRWNEQFF.

The V call is TRBV7-9, the J call TRBJ1-2; possible D gene TRBD1, 6 bases. Per the germline V gene, CDR1 is SEHNR and CDR2 is FQNEAQ (reference sequence). V gave up 1 base and J gave up 6 bases, with 18 bases separating them. The CDR3 contains 16 residues. This CDR3 is CASSLDREGGRDGYTF. CDR3 nucleotide sequence: TGTGCCAGCAGCTTAGATCGGGAAGGGGGAAGGGATGGCTACACCTTC.

The chain has TRBV11-3 and TRBJ1-4; TRBD1 might be the D (6 bases). With 3 bases removed from V and 5 bases from J, the gap between germline ends came to 13 bases. Germline V lookup: CDR1 SGHNT, CDR2 YENEEA. This CDR3 spans 15 amino acids. The CDR3 loop is CASSFQGTPNEKLFF. CDR3 nucleotide sequence: TGTGCCAGCAGCTTCCAGGGGACCCCCAATGAAAAACTGTTTTTT.

This clone was recorded a few times. V gene TRBV6-5 combines with J gene TRBJ1-5, with 7 bases aligning to TRBD1. V lost 6 bases, J lost 4 bases, and 9 bases stayed unmatched. Germline CDR1 is MNHEY and CDR2 is SVGAGI. This CDR3 is built from 15 residues. The DNA of the CDR3 is TGTGCCAGCAGGCCCAGGGGGAGGAGTAATCAGCCCCAGCATTTT. This codes for CASRPRGRSNQPQHF.

The CDR3 spells CASSLGTATNEKLFF. The CDR3 coding sequence is TGTGCCAGCAGTTTAGGGACAGCAACTAATGAAAAACTGTTTTTT. The V and J genes are TRBV28 and TRBJ1-4; TRBD1 matches at 7 bases. This CDR3 region has 15 residues. After removal of 2 bases from V and 0 bases from J, the junction contained 0 bases not matched to a gene. Germline V gives CDR1 MDHEN, CDR2 SYDVKM.

The chain combines TRBV28 with TRBJ1-1, with a weak D call TRBD1 (6 bases). In germline, CDR1 is MDHEN, CDR2 SYDVKM. The CDR3 totals 15 residues. With 4 bases removed from V and 0 bases from J, the gap between germline ends came to 12 bases. CDR3 sequence (DNA): TGTGCCAGCAGTTCAGGGGACGCAATGAACACTGAAGCTTTCTTT. This translates into CASSSGDAMNTEAFF.